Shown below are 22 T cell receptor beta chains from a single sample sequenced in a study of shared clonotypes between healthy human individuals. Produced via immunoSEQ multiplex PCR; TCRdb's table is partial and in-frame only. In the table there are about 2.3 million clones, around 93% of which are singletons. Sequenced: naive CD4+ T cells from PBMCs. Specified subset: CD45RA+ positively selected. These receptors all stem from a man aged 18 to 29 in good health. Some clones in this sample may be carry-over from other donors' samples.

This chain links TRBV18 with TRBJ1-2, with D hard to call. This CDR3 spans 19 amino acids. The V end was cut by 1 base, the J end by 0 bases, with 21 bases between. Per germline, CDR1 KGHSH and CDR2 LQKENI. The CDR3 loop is CASSPLAWAEAPTNYGYTF. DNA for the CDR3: TGTGCCAGCTCACCACTGGCCTGGGCGGAAGCCCCAACTAACTATGGCTACACCTTC.

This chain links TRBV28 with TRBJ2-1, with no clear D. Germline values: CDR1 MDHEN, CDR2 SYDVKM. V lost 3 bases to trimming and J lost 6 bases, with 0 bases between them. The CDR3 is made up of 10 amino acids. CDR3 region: CASSFNEQFF. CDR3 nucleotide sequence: TGTGCCAGCAGTTTCAATGAGCAGTTCTTC.

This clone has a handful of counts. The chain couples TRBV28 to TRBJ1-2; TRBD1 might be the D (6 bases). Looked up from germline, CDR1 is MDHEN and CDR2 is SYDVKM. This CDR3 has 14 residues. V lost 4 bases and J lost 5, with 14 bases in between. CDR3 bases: TGTGCCAGCAGTTCCCCGGACAGCCCGTATGGCTACACCTTC. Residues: CASSSPDSPYGYTF.

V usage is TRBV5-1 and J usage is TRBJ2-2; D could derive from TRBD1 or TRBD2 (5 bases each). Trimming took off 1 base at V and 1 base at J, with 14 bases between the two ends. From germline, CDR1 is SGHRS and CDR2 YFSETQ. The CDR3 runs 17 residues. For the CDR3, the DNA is TGCGCCAGCAGCTTGTCAACGGGACGCCGGAACACCGGGGAGCTGTTTTTT. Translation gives CASSLSTGRRNTGELFF.

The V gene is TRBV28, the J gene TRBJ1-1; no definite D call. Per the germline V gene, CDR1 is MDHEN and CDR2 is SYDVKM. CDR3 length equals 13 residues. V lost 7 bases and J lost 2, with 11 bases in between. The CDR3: CASNKGYNTEAFF. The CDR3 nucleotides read TGTGCCAGCAATAAGGGCTATAACACTGAAGCTTTCTTT. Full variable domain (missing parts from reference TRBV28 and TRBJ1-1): DVKVTQSSRYLVKRTGEKVFLECVQDMDHENMFWYRQDPGLGLRLIYFSYDVKMKEKGDIPEGYSVSREKKERFSLILESASTNQTSMYLCASNKGYNTEAFFGQGTRLTVV.

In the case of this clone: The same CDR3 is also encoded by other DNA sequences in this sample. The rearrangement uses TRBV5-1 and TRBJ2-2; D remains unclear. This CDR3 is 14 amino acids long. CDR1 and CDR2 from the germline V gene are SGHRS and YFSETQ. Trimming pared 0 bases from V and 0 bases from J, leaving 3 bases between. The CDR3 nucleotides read TGCGCCAGCAGCTTGGATGCGAACACCGGGGAGCTGTTTTTT. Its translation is CASSLDANTGELFF.

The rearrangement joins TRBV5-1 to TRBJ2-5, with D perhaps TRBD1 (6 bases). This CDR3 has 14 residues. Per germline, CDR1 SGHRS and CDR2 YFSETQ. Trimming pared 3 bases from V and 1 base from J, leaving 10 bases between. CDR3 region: CASSYGQTQETQYF. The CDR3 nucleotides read TGCGCCAGCAGCTATGGACAGACCCAAGAGACCCAGTACTTC.

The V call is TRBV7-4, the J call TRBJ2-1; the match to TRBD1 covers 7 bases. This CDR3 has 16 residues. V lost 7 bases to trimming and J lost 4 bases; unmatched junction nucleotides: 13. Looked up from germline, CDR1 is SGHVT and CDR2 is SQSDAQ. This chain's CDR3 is CASIYPTGQEYNEQFF. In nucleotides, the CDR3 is TGTGCCAGCATCTATCCCACAGGACAGGAGTACAATGAGCAGTTCTTC.

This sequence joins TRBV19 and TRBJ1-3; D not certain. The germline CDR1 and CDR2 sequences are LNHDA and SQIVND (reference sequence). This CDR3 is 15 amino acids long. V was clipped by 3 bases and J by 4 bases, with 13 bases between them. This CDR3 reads CASSMRSPTGNTIYF. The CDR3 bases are TGTGCCAGTAGTATGCGGAGTCCTACAGGAAACACCATATATTTT.

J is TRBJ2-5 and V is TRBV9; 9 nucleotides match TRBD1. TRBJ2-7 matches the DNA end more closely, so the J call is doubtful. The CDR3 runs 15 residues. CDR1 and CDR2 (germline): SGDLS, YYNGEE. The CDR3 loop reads CASSVAGTGRVEQYF. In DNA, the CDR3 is TGTGCCAGCAGCGTAGCTGGGACAGGGAGGGTCGAGCAGTACTTC.

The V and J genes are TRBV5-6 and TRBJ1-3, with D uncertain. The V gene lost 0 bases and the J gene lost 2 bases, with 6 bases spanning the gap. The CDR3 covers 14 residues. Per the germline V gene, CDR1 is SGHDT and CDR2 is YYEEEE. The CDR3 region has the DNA TGTGCCAGCAGCTTGGGCCAGACTGGAAACACCATATATTTT. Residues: CASSLGQTGNTIYF. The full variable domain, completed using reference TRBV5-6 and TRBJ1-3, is DAGVTQSPTHLIKTRGQQVTLRCSPKSGHDTVSWYQQALGQGPQFIFQYYEEEERQRGNFPDRFSGHQFPNYSSELNVNALLLGDSALYLCASSLGQTGNTIYFGEGSWLTVV.

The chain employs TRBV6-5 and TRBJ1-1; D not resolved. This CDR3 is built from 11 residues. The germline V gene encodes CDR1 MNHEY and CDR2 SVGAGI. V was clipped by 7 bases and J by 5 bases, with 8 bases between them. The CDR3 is CASTPGTEAFF. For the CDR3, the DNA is TGTGCCAGCACCCCGGGGACTGAAGCTTTCTTT.

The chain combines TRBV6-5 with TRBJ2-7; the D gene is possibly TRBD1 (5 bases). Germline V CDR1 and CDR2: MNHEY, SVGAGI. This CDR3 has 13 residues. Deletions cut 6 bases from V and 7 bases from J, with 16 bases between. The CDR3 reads CASSYITGREQYF. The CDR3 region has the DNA TGTGCCAGCAGCTACATTACAGGACGGGAGCAGTACTTC.

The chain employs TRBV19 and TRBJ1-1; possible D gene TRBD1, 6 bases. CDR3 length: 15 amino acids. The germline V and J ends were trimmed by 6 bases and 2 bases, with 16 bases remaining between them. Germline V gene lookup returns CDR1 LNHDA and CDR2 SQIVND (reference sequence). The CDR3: CASSVTWTANTEAFF. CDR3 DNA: TGTGCCAGTAGCGTTACGTGGACAGCCAACACTGAAGCTTTCTTT.

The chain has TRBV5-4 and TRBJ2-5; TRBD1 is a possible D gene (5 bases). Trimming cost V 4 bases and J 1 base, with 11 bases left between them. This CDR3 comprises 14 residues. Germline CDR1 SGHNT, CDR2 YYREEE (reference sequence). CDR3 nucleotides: TGTGCCAGCAGCCTGACAGTTCTCCAAGAGACCCAGTACTTC. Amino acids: CASSLTVLQETQYF.

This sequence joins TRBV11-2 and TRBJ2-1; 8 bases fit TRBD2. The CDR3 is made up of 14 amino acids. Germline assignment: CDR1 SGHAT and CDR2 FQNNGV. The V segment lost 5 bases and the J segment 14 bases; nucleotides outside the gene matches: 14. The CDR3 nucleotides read TGTGCCAGCAGCCAGGGTAGCGGGAAGGTCCTCGAGTTCTTC. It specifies CASSQGSGKVLEFF.

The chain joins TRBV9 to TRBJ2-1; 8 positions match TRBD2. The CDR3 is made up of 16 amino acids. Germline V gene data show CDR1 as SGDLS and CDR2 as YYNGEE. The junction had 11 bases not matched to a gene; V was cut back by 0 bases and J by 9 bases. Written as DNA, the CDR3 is TGTGCCAGCAGCGTAGTGTACGGGAGGGGGATTACTGAGCAGTTCTTC. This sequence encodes CASSVVYGRGITEQFF.

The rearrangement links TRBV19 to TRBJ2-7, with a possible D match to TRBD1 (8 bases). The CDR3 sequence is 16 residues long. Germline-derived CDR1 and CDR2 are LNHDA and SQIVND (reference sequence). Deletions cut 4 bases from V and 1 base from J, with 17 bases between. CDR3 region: CASSKGGTGFSYEQYF. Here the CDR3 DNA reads TGTGCCAGTAGTAAGGGGGGGACAGGATTTTCCTACGAGCAGTACTTC.

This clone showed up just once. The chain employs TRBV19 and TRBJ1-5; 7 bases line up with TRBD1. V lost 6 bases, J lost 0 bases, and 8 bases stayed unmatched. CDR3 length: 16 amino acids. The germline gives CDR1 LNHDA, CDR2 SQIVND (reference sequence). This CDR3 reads CASSLTGTYSNQPQHF. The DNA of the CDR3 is TGTGCCAGTAGCCTGACAGGGACATATAGCAATCAGCCCCAGCATTTT.

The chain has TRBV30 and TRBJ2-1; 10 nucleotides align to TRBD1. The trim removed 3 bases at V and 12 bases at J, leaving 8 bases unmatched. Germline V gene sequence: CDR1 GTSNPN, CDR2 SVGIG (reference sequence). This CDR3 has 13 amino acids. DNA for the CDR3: TGTGCCTGGAGGAAGGGGACAGGGGATGTGCAGTTCTTC. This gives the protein CAWRKGTGDVQFF.

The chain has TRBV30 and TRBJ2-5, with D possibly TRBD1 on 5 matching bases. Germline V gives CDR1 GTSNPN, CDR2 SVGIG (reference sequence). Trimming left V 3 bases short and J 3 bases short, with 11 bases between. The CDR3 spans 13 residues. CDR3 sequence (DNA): TGTGCCTGGAGAAAGCAGGGAAAAGAGACCCAGTACTTC. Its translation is CAWRKQGKETQYF.

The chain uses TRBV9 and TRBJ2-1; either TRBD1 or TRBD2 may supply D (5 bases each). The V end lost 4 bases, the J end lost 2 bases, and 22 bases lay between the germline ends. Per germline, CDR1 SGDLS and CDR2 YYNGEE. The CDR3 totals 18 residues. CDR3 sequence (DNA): TGTGCCAGCAGCTCATACCTCGGGACCTCAGTCACCTACAATGAGCAGTTCTTC. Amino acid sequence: CASSSYLGTSVTYNEQFF.